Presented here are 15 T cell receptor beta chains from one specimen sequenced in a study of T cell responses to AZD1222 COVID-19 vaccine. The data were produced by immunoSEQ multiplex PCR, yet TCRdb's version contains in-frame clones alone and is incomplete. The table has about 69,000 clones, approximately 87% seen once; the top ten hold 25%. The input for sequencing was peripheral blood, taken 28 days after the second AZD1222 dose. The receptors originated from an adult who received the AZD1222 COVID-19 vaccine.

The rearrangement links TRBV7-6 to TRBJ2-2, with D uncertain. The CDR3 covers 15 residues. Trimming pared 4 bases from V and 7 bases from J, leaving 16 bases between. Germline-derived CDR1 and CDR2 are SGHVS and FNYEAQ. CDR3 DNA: TGTGCCAGCAGCTCTCCGACGGGTGGGCTCGGGGAGCTGTTTTTT. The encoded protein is CASSSPTGGLGELFF.

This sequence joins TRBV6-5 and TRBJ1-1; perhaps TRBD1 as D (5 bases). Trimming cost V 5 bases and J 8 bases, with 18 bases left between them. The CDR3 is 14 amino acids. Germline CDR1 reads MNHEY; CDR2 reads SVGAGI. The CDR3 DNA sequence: TGTGCCAGCAGTAACAATTGGGGCCTTGGGGAAGCTTTCTTT. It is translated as CASSNNWGLGEAFF.

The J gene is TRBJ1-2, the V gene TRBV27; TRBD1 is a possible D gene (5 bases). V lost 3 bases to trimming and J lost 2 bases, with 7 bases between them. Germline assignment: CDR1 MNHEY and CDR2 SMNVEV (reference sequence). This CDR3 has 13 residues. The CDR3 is CASSFRENYGYTF. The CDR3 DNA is TGTGCCAGCAGTTTCAGGGAGAACTATGGCTACACCTTC.

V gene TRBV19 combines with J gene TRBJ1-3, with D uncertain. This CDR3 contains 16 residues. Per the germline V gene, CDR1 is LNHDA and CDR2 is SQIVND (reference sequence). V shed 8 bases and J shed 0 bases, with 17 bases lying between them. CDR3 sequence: CASLKGGSSSGNTIYF. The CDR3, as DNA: TGTGCCAGTTTAAAGGGAGGCAGTTCCTCTGGAAACACCATATATTTT.

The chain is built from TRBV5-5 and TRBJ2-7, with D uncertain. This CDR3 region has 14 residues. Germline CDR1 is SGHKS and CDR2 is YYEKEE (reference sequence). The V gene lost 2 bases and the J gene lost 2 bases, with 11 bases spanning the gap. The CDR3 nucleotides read TGTGCCAGCAGCTTCAGTCAGGTTCCCTACGAGCAGTACTTC. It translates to CASSFSQVPYEQYF.

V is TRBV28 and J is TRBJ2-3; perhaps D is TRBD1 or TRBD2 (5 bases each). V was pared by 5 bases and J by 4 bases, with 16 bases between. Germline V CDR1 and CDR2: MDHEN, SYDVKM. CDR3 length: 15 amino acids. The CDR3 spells CASSGGSESADTQYF. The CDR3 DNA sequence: TGTGCCAGCAGTGGGGGTTCGGAATCGGCAGATACGCAGTATTTT.

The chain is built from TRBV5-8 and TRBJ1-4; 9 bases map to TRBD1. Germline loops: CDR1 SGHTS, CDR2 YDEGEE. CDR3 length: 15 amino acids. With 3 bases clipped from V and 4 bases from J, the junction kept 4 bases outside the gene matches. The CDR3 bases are TGTGCCAGCAGCTCCGGACAGGGGAATAATGAAAAACTGTTTTTT. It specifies CASSSGQGNNEKLFF.

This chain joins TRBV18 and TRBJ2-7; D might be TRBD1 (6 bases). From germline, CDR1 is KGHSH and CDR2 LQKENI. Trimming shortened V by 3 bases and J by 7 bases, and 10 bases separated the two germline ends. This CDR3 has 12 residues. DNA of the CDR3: TGTGCCAGCTCACCTCTAGACAGGGAGCAGTACTTC. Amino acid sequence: CASSPLDREQYF.

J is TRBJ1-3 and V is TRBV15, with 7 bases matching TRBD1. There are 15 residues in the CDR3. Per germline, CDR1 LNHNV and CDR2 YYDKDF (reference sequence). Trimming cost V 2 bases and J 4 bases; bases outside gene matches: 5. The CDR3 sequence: CATSRPTGEGNTIYF. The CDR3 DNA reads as TGTGCCACCAGCAGACCTACAGGGGAGGGAAACACCATATATTTT.

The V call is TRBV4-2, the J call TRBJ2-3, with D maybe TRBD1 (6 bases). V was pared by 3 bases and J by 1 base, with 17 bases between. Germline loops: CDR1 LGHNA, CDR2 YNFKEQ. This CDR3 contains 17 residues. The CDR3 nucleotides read TGTGCCAGCAGCCAGAAACAGGGCCCCGCAGGCACAGATACGCAGTATTTT. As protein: CASSQKQGPAGTDTQYF.

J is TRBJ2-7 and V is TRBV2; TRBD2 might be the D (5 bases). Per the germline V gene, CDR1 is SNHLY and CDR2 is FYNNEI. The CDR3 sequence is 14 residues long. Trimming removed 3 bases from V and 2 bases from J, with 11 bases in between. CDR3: CASSEGALTYEQYF. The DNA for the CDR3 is TGTGCCAGCAGTGAGGGAGCCCTTACCTACGAGCAGTACTTC.

CDR3 coding DNA: TGTGCCAGCCGGGACCCAGGGAGTGGCAATCAGCCCCAGCATTTT. The encoded protein is CASRDPGSGNQPQHF. The chain carries TRBV6-5 and TRBJ1-5; D possibly corresponds to TRBD1 (5 bases). The CDR3 contains 15 residues. V lost 8 bases, J lost 2 bases, and 16 bases lay in between. The germline gives CDR1 MNHEY, CDR2 SVGAGI.

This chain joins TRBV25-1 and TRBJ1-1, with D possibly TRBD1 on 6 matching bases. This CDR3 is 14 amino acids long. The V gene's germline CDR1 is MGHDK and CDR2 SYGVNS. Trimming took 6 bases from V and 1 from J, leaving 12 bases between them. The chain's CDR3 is CASRGAGSNTEAFF. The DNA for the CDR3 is TGTGCCAGCAGGGGGGCGGGTTCGAACACTGAAGCTTTCTTT.

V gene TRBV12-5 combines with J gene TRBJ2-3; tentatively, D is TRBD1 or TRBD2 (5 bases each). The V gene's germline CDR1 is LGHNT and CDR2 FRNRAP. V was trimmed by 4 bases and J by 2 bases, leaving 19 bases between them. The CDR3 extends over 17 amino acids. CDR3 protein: CASGSSPTRGYTDTQYF. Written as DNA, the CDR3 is TGTGCTAGTGGTTCCTCTCCGACCCGGGGCTACACAGATACGCAGTATTTT.

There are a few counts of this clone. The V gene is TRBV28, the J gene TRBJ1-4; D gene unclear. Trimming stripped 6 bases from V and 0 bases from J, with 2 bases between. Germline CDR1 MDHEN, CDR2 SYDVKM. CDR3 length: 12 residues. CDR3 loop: CASRATNEKLFF. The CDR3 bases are TGTGCCAGCAGGGCAACTAATGAAAAACTGTTTTTT.